Presented here are 5 T cell receptor beta chains from one specimen sequenced in a study of blood T cells in healthy people across ages. A second PCR, run for about 7 to 11 cycles, used a sample-barcoded 5' primer plus a J-beta primer mix. A single record per CDR3 protein comes from TCRdb applying MiXCR to the 5' RACE reads. The sample includes approximately 800,000 distinct CDR3 sequences, more than 50% seen only once; the top ten take roughly 24%. The sample comprised blood. The receptors here all came from a man between 35 and 55 years old in good health.

The sample holds one count of this clonotype. The chain couples TRBV5-1 to TRBJ2-3; tentatively, D is TRBD1 (7 bases). CDR3 length: 16 residues. The germline V and J ends were trimmed by 1 base and 0 bases, with 12 bases remaining between them. Germline V gene data show CDR1 as SGHRS and CDR2 as YFSETQ. CDR3: CASSLPTGTSTDTQYF. CDR3 DNA sequence: TGCGCCAGCAGCTTGCCGACAGGGACTAGCACAGATACGCAGTATTTT.

Only a few counts were recorded for this clonotype. V is TRBV30 and J is TRBJ2-1; perhaps TRBD2 as D (5 bases). Germline loops: CDR1 GTSNPN, CDR2 SVGIG (reference sequence). The V end lost 7 bases, the J end lost 8 bases, and 12 bases lay between the germline ends. CDR3 length: 11 amino acids. The CDR3 nucleotides read TGTGCCTCGAAGGGAGTGGATGAGCAGTTCTTC. It specifies CASKGVDEQFF. The full variable domain, in which reference TRBV30 and TRBJ2-1 provide the parts outside the CDR3, is SQTIHQWPATLVQPVGSPLSLECTVEGTSNPNLYWYRQAAGRGLQLLFYSVGIGQISSEVPQNLSASRPQDRQFILSSKKLLLSDSGFYLCASKGVDEQFFGPGTRLTVL.

The sample holds many counts of this clonotype. The V call is TRBV29-1, the J call TRBJ2-5; TRBD2 might be the D (6 bases). Trimming stripped 8 bases from V and 0 bases from J, with 22 bases between. Germline values: CDR1 SQVTM, CDR2 ANQGSEA. The CDR3 is 16 amino acids. CDR3 region: CSLTPPGDPYQETQYF. The CDR3, as DNA: TGCAGCCTAACCCCGCCGGGAGATCCGTACCAAGAGACCCAGTACTTC. Full variable domain (remainder filled in from reference TRBV29-1 and TRBJ2-5): SAVISQKPSRDICQRGTSLTIQCQVDSQVTMMFWYRQQPGQSLTLIATANQGSEATYESGFVIDKFPISRPNLTFSTLTVSNMSPEDSSIYLCSLTPPGDPYQETQYFGPGTRLLVL.

Here the CDR3 reads CASSKEGRGGTDTQYF. The CDR3 nucleotides read TGTGCCAGCAGCAAAGAGGGCAGGGGCGGCACAGATACGCAGTATTTT. The chain uses TRBV21-1 and TRBJ2-3; the D call TRBD1 from the table was never checked on the DNA. TRBV21-1 is an annotated pseudogene. The CDR3 covers 16 residues.

Worth noting for this clonotype: A read error may produce the germline difference seen at one junction end. In DNA form, the CDR3 reads TGTGCCGGCAGCTTAGATGTGGGGGGGCGTATCAACAATGAGCAGTTCTTC. Translating gives CAGSLDVGGRINNEQFF. The gene calls are TRBV11-1 and TRBJ2-1; D possibly corresponds to TRBD2 (7 bases). CDR1 is SGHAT, CDR2 FQDESV, per germline (reference sequence). The CDR3 consists of 17 residues.